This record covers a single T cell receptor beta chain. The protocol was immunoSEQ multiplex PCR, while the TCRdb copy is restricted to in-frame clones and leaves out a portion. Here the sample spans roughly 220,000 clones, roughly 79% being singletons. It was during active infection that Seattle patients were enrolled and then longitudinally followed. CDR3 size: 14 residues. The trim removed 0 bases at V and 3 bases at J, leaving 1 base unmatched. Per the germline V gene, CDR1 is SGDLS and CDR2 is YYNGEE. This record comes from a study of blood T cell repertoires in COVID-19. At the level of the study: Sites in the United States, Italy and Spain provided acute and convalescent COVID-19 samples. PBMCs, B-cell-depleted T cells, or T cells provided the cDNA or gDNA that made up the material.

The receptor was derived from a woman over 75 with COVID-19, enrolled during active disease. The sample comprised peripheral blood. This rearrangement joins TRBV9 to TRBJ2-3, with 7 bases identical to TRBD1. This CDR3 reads CASSVGQGTDTQYF. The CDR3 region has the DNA TGTGCCAGCAGCGTAGGACAGGGAACAGATACGCAGTATTTT.